This TCR beta chain was sequenced during a study of OX40 agonist ivuxolimab in advanced cancers. In the study overall: Patients achieving partial responses numbered three: one hepatocellular carcinoma case and two cutaneous melanoma cases.

Libraries were prepared by immunoSEQ multiplex PCR; TCRdb keeps only in-frame clonotypes and omits some of them. The sample carries approximately 52,000 clones, 79% recorded once. Note on this clone: Antigen: not known.

Findings and limits, study-wide: Both blood CD4+ and CD8+ T cells showed clonal growth by week 6 at 0.1 to 3.0 mg/kg. Expanded clones tended on average to be more numerous among CD8+ T cells than CD4+.

The J segment lost 0 bases and the V segment lost 5 bases, leaving 13 bases of the junction unmatched. Germline CDR1 is SGHRS and CDR2 is YFSETQ. The length of the CDR3 is 19 residues. The origin of this receptor is an adult with an advanced solid tumor such as melanoma, head and neck, liver or kidney cancer. The rearrangement joins TRBV5-1 to TRBJ1-4; 10 nucleotides align to TRBD1. Sequencing was performed on CD4+ or CD8+ T cells sorted from blood, taken in a trial of the OX40 agonist ivuxolimab. The CDR3 loop is CASRKNPGQGFPTNEKLFF. The CDR3 coding sequence is TGCGCCAGCAGAAAGAATCCGGGACAGGGGTTTCCAACTAATGAAAAACTGTTTTTT.